The rows below give T cell receptor beta chains drawn from one sample of a study of cytomegalovirus exposure and HLA in healthy donors. Profiled with immunoSEQ multiplex PCR; TCRdb holds only in-frame clones, not every one. The data show roughly 78,000 clones, and the top ten clones hold roughly 0.89%. The sample taken for sequencing was PBMCs. The receptors shown here come from a boy between 5 and 17 years old in good health and CMV-seronegative. CDR3s include the opening cysteine and the closing phenylalanine or tryptophan. The order of the fields is J gene, V gene, CDR3 protein.

TRBJ2-6,TRBV19,CASSIASGGATGANVLTF
TRBJ1-1,TRBV6-5,CASSFQGAVTEAFF
TRBJ2-5,TRBV29-1,CSVAGGARTSETQYF
TRBJ2-1,TRBV18,CASSPMGLPIYNEQFF
TRBJ1-5,TRBV7-8,CASSLATGFQPQHF
TRBJ2-2,TRBV9,CASSVVTGNTGELFF
TRBJ1-5,TRBV5-1,CASSLAGRRDQPQHF
TRBJ1-2,TRBV6-5,CASGSTGTVFHGYTF
TRBJ2-5,TRBV29-1,CSVVPGGPESETQYF
TRBJ1-5,TRBV2,CASRGTGGFQPQHF
TRBJ1-2,TRBV5-8,CASSLISGARGYTF
TRBJ2-5,TRBV7-8,CASSPGAREETQYF
TRBJ1-3,TRBV5-1,CASSLRQGTGNTIYF
TRBJ2-3,TRBV2,CASYRALLGTQYF
TRBJ2-6,TRBV19,CATGTGGSGANVLTF
TRBJ2-7,TRBV18,CASSPWDGLSSAYEQYF
TRBJ2-1,TRBV9,CASSVGWTGSSYNEQFF
TRBJ2-5,TRBV5-6,CASSWRLAGEQETQYF
TRBJ1-1,TRBV15,CATSRGQGWDTEAFF
TRBJ2-1,TRBV30,CAWNPRVGSSSYNEQFF
TRBJ1-2,TRBV7-3,CASSSGANNYGYTF
TRBJ1-3,TRBV5-6,CASSRDSLSGNTIYF
TRBJ2-1,TRBV9,CASSVVDRGNNEQFF
TRBJ1-6,TRBV5-6,CASSFLGRNSPLHF
TRBJ1-2,TRBV18,CASSPPRGDYTF
TRBJ1-6,TRBV4-2,CASSPLGRDSPLHF
TRBJ1-3,TRBV4-2,CASSQSDRTSGNTIYF
TRBJ1-1,TRBV30,CAWIARGWAEAFF
TRBJ2-7,TRBV25-1,CASSEWDTAYEQYF
TRBJ2-2,TRBV9,CASSPHSTVGYTGELFF
TRBJ2-2,TRBV6-5,CASAQGGNTGELFF
TRBJ1-6,TRBV7-8,CASSAERWGASSPLHF
TRBJ1-2,TRBV12-5,CASGGEHGTFYGYTF
TRBJ1-5,TRBV19,CASSLWTGDNQPQHF
TRBJ1-2,TRBV28,CASSLPPGGMGGYTF
TRBJ2-7,TRBV6-1,CASSARITYEQYF
TRBJ1-1,TRBV27,CASSLAGRNGEAFF
TRBJ2-7,TRBV6-6,CASQGAYEQYF
TRBJ2-2,TRBV5-1,CASSFAGTISSGELFF
TRBJ1-2,TRBV2,CASRDDSNYGYTF
TRBJ2-3,TRBV27,CASSLSRVGTDTQYF
TRBJ2-7,TRBV30,CAWSEGTGDFYEQYF
TRBJ2-4,TRBV4-2,CASSQEMVERDIQYF
TRBJ2-1,TRBV5-1,CASSSTSGRVDEQFF
TRBJ2-7,TRBV13,CASSQQTGPYEQYF
TRBJ1-2,TRBV25-1,CASSDPLGGDRARGYTF